This T cell receptor (beta chain) was documented in a study of OX40 agonist ivuxolimab in advanced cancers. Study-wide context: At 0.01 to 10 mg/kg, ivuxolimab was administered intravenously to patients every 2 weeks. Study-level points and caveats: At 0.1 to 3.0 mg/kg and by week 6, CD4+ and CD8+ T cells in the blood had expanded clonally. No antigen was identified for the clonally expanded peripheral T cells.

Comments on this clone: Its target is unknown.

Germline values: CDR1 SGHRS, CDR2 YFSETQ. V dropped 0 bases and J dropped 6 bases, with 16 bases sitting between them. CDR3 length: 15 amino acids. Method: immunoSEQ multiplex PCR; TCRdb's copy keeps in-frame clones and lacks some. The sample has about 69,000 clones, roughly 83% seen once. This clonotype was sampled from an adult with an advanced solid tumor such as melanoma, head and neck, liver or kidney cancer. Sequenced here: CD4+ or CD8+ T cells sorted from blood, sampled in a trial of the OX40 agonist ivuxolimab. This sequence joins TRBV5-1 and TRBJ2-7; perhaps TRBD2 as D (5 bases). For the CDR3, the DNA is TGCGCCAGCAGCTTGGCCCTAGAACGGGAAGGCGAGCAGTACTTC. It translates to CASSLALEREGEQYF.